The rows below give T cell receptor beta chains drawn from one sample of a study of cytomegalovirus exposure and HLA in healthy donors. The method was immunoSEQ multiplex PCR; TCRdb's version includes in-frame clones alone and lacks a portion of them. The sample lists 200,000 or so clones, roughly 80% occurring once. The specimen was PBMCs. All receptors derive from a man aged 50 or older in good health and CMV-seronegative. Each CDR3 is given with its conserved first and last residue. Each record gives: clone size, V gene, J gene, CDR3 length, D gene, CDR3 protein, CDR3 DNA. D genes are given only for firm matches. Some rows mark clone size as missing; the rest say once, few, many or name a class of expanded clone.

.	TRBV2	TRBJ2-7	15	TRBD2	CASSELTSGSYEQYF	TGTGCCAGCAGTGAACTAACTAGCGGCTCCTACGAGCAGTACTTC
.	TRBV28	TRBJ2-5	15	TRBD2	CASSLWTSGSETQYF	TGTGCCAGCAGTTTGTGGACTAGCGGGAGCGAGACCCAGTACTTC
.	TRBV6-5	TRBJ1-1	16	TRBD1	CASSYFPGGVGTEAFF	TGTGCCAGCAGTTACTTCCCAGGGGGAGTAGGCACTGAAGCTTTCTTT
few	TRBV5-1	TRBJ2-2	15	TRBD2	CASSFQAGGPGELFF	TGCGCCAGCAGCTTCCAGGCGGGAGGGCCCGGGGAGCTGTTTTTT
.	TRBV4-2	TRBJ2-1	19	TRBD2	CASSQERAQGLGSYNEQFF	TGTGCCAGCAGCCAAGAACGGGCCCAGGGACTAGGCTCCTACAATGAGCAGTTCTTC
.	TRBV9	TRBJ2-5	15	.	CASSVTGEVQETQYF	TGTGCCAGCAGCGTAACGGGGGAAGTCCAAGAGACCCAGTACTTC
.	TRBV27	TRBJ2-7	14	TRBD2	CASSLKRGAYEQYF	TGTGCCAGCAGTTTAAAGCGGGGAGCCTACGAGCAGTACTTC
.	TRBV4-1	TRBJ2-1	16	.	CASSPSPQRNYNEQFF	TGCGCCAGCAGCCCGTCCCCCCAGCGGAACTACAATGAGCAGTTCTTC
few	TRBV30	TRBJ2-3	14	.	CAWSAGAADDTQYF	TGTGCCTGGAGTGCGGGAGCAGCCGACGATACGCAGTATTTT
.	TRBV11-1	TRBJ2-2	17	.	CASSYLSRGSNTGELFF	TGTGCCAGCAGCTATCTTAGTAGGGGGTCGAACACCGGGGAGCTGTTTTTT
once	TRBV5-1	TRBJ2-1	15	TRBD1	CASSLNRGSYNEQFF	TGCGCCAGCAGCTTAAACAGGGGGTCCTACAATGAGCAGTTCTTC
.	TRBV27	TRBJ1-1	13	.	CASSWRGNTEAFF	TGTGCCAGCAGCTGGCGGGGGAACACTGAAGCTTTCTTT
.	TRBV27	TRBJ2-1	13	TRBD2	CASRSGIYNEQFF	TGTGCCAGCAGGAGCGGGATTTACAATGAGCAGTTCTTC
.	TRBV11-2	TRBJ2-5	19	TRBD2	CASSSGGLAGGVIQETQYF	TGTGCCAGCAGTTCAGGGGGCCTAGCGGGAGGCGTCATCCAAGAGACCCAGTACTTC
.	TRBV18	TRBJ1-5	18	.	CASSPYGRGPHSNQPQHF	TGTGCCAGCTCACCATACGGGCGGGGACCCCATAGCAATCAGCCCCAGCATTTT
.	TRBV7-9	TRBJ1-1	15	TRBD1	CASSPQGGMNTEAFF	TGTGCCAGCAGCCCACAAGGGGGCATGAACACTGAAGCTTTCTTT
.	TRBV30	TRBJ2-1	20	.	CAWSPIRQLGRTVVGSEQFF	TGTGCCTGGAGTCCAATAAGGCAACTCGGGAGGACAGTAGTTGGGAGTGAGCAGTTCTTC
.	TRBV21-1	TRBJ2-3	18	.	CASSKGRKLCPSTDTQYF	TGTGCCAGCAGCAAAGGCAGGAAACTGTGCCCGAGCACAGATACGCAGTATTTT
.	TRBV7-9	TRBJ2-3	19	.	CASSLLQGGDFSRTDTQYF	TGTGCCAGCAGCTTACTCCAAGGGGGAGACTTTAGCCGCACAGATACGCAGTATTTT
few	TRBV9	TRBJ2-5	14	.	CASSSGLGGETQYF	TGTGCCAGCAGCTCAGGCCTTGGAGGAGAGACCCAGTACTTC